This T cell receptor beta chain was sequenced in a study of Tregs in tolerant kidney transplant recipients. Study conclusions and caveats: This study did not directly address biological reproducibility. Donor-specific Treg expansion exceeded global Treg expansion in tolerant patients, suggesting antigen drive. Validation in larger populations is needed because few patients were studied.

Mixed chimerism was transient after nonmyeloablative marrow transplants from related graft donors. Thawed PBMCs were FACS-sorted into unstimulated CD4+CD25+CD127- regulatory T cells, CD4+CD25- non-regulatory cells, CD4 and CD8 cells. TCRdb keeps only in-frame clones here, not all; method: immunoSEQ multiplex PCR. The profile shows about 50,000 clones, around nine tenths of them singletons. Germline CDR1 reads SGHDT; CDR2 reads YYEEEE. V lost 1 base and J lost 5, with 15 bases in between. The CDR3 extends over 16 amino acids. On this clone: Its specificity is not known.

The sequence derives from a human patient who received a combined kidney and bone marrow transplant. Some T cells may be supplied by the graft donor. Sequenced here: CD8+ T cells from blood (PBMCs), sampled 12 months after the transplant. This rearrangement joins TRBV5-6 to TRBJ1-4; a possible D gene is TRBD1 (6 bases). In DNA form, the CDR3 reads TGTGCCAGCAGCTTGTATACCGGGACACCGAATGAAAAACTGTTTTTT. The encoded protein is CASSLYTGTPNEKLFF.